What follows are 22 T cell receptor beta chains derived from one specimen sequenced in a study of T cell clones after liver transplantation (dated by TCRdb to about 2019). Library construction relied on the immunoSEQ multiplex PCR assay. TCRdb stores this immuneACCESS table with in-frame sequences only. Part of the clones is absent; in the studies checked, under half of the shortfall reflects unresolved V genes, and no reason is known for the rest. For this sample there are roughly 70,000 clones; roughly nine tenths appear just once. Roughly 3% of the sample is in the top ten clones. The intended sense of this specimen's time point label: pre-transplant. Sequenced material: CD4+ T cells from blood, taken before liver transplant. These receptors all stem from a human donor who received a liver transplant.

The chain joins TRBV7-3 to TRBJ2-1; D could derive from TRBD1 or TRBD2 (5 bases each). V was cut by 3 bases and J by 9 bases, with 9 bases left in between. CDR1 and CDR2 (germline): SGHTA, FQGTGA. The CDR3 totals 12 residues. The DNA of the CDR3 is TGTGCCAGCAGCTTCGCTGGGGGTGAGCAGTTCTTC. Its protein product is CASSFAGGEQFF. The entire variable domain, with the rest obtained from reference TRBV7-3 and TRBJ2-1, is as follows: GAGVSQTPSNKVTEKGKYVELRCDPISGHTALYWYRQSLGQGPEFLIYFQGTGAADDSGLPNDRFFAVRPEGSVSTLKIQRTERGDSAVYLCASSFAGGEQFFGPGTRLTVL.

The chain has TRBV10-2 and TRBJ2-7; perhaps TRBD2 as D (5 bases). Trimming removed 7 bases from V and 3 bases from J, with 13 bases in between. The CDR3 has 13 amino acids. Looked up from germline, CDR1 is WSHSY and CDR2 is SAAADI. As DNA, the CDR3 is TGCGCCAGCAAGGGTGGAGGCCTCTACGAGCAGTACTTC. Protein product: CASKGGGLYEQYF.

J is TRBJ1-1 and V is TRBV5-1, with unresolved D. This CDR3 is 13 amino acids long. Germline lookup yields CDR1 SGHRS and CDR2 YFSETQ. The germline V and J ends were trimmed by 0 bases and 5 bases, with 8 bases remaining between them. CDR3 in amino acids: CASSLGEGTEAFF. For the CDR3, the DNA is TGCGCCAGCAGCTTGGGGGAGGGAACTGAAGCTTTCTTT.

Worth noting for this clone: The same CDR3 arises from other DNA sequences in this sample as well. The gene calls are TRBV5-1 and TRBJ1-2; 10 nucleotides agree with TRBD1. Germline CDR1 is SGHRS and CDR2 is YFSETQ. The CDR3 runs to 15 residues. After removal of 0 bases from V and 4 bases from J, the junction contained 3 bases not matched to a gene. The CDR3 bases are TGCGCCAGCAGCTTGGGACAGGGGGCCTTCTATGGCTACACCTTC. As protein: CASSLGQGAFYGYTF. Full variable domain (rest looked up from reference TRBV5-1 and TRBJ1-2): KAGVTQTPRYLIKTRGQQVTLSCSPISGHRSVSWYQQTPGQGLQFLFEYFSETQRNKGNFPGRFSGRQFSNSRSEMNVSTLELGDSALYLCASSLGQGAFYGYTFGSGTRLTVV.

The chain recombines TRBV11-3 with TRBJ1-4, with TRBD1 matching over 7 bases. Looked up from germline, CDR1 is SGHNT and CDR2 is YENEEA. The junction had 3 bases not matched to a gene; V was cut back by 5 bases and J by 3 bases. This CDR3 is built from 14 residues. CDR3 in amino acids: CASSEGQSNEKLFF. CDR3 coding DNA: TGTGCCAGCAGCGAGGGACAGTCTAATGAAAAACTGTTTTTT.

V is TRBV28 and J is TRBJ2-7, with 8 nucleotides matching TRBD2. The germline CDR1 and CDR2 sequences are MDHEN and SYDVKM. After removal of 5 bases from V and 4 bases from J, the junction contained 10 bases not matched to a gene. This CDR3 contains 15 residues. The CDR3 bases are TGTGCCAGCAGTCTCGTAGCGGGAACGGATTACGAGCAGTACTTC. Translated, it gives CASSLVAGTDYEQYF.

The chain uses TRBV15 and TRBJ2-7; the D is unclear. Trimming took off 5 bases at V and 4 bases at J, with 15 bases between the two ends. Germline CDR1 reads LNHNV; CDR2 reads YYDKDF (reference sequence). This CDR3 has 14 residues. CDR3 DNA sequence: TGTGCCACCAGCCCTCGCCCGGGCCCATACGAGCAGTACTTC. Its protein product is CATSPRPGPYEQYF.

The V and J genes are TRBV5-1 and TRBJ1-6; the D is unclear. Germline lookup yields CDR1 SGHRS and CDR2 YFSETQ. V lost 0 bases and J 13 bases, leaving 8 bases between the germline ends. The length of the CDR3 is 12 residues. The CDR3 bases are TGCGCCAGCAGCTTGGGAACGGGGCCCCTCCACTTT. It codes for CASSLGTGPLHF.

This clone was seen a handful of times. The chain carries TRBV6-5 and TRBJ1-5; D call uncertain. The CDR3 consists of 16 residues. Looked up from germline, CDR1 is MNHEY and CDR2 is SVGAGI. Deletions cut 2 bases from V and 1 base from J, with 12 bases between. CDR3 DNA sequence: TGTGCCAGCAGTTACCAGAAACCTCCGAGCAATCAGCCCCAGCATTTT. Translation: CASSYQKPPSNQPQHF.

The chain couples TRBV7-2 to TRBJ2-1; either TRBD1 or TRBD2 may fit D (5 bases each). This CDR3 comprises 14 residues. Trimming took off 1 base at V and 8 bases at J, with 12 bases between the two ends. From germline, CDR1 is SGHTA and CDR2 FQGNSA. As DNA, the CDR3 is TGTGCCAGCAGCTTAGATAGGGGACGGCATGAGCAGTTCTTC. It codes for CASSLDRGRHEQFF.

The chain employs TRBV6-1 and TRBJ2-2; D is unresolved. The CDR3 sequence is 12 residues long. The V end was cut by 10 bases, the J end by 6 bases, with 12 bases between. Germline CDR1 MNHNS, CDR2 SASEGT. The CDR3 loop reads CATIHPSGELFF. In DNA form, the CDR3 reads TGTGCCACCATACACCCGTCCGGGGAGCTGTTTTTT.

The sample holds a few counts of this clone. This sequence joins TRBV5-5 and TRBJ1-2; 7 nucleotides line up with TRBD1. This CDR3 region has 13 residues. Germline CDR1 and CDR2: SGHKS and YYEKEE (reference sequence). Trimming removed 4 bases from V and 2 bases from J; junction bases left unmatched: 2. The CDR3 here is CASSLRGNYGYTF. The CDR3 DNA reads TGTGCCAGCAGCCTCAGGGGGAACTATGGCTACACCTTC.

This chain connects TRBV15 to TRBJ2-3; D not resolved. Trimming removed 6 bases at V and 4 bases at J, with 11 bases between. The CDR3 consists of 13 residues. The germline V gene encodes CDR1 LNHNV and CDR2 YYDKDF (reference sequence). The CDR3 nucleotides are TGTGCCACCAGGAAGGCGGCAGCAGATACGCAGTATTTT. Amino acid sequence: CATRKAAADTQYF. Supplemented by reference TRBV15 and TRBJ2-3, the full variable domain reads DAMVIQNPRYQVTQFGKPVTLSCSQTLNHNVMYWYQQKSSQAPKLLFHYYDKDFNNEADTPDNFQSRRPNTSFCFLDIRSPGLGDTAMYLCATRKAAADTQYFGPGTRLTVL.

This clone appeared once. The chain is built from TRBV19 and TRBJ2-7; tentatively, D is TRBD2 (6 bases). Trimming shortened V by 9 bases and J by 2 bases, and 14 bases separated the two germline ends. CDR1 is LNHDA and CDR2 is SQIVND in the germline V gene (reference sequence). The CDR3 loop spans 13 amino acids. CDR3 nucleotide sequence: TGTGCCAGCTCCGGACTATTGACCTACGAGCAGTACTTC. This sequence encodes CASSGLLTYEQYF.

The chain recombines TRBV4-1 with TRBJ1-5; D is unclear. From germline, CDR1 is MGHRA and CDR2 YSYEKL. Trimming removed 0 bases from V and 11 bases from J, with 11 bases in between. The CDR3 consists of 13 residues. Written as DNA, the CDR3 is TGCGCCAGCAGCCAAGATCTAGGCACAGCCCAGCATTTT. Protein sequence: CASSQDLGTAQHF.

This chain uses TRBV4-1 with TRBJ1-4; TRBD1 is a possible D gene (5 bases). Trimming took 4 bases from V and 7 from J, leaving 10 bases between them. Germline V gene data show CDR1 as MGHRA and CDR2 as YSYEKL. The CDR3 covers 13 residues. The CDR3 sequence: CASSPGGFEKLFF. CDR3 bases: TGCGCCAGCAGCCCGGGGGGGTTTGAAAAACTGTTTTTT.

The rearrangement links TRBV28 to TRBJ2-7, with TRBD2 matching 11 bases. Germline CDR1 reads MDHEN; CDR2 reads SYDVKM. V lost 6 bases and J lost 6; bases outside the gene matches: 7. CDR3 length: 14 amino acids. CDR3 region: CASRQGLAVFEQYF. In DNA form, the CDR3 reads TGTGCCAGCAGACAGGGACTAGCGGTATTCGAGCAGTACTTC.

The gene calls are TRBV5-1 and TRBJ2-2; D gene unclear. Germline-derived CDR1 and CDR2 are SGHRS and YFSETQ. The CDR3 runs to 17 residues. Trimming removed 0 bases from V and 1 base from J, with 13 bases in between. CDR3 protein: CASSLALGAGNTGELFF. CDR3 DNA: TGCGCCAGCAGCTTGGCATTGGGCGCCGGGAACACCGGGGAGCTGTTTTTT.

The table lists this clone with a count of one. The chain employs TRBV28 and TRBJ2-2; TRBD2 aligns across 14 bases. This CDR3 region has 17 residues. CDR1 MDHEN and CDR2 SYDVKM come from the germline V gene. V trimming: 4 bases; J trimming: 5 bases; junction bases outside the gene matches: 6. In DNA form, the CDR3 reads TGTGCCAGCAGTTCCCGACTAGCGGGAGGGCTAACCGGGGAGCTGTTTTTT. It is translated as CASSSRLAGGLTGELFF. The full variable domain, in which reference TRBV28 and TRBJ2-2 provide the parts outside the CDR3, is DVKVTQSSRYLVKRTGEKVFLECVQDMDHENMFWYRQDPGLGLRLIYFSYDVKMKEKGDIPEGYSVSREKKERFSLILESASTNQTSMYLCASSSRLAGGLTGELFFGEGSRLTVL.

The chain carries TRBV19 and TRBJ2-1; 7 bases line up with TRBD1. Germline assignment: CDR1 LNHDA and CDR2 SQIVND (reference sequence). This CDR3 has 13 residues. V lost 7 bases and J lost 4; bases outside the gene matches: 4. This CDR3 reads CASTGTVYNEQFF. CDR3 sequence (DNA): TGTGCCAGTACCGGGACAGTTTACAATGAGCAGTTCTTC. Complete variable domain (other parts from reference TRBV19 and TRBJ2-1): DGGITQSPKYLFRKEGQNVTLSCEQNLNHDAMYWYRQDPGQGLRLIYYSQIVNDFQKGDIAEGYSVSREKKESFPLTVTSAQKNPTAFYLCASTGTVYNEQFFGPGTRLTVL.

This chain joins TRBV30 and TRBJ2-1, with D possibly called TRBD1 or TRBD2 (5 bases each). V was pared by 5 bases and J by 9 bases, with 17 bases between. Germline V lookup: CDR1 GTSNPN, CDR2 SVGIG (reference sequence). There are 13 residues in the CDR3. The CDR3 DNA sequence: TGTGCCTGGGACAGAGGACTCCTGGCTGAGCAGTTCTTC. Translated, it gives CAWDRGLLAEQFF.

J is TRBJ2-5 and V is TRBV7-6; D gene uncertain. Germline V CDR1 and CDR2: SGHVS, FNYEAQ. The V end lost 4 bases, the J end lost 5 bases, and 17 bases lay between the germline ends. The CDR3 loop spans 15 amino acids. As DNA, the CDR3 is TGTGCCAGCAGCTCACGGTGGCCCCTTGGGGAGACCCAGTACTTC. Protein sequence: CASSSRWPLGETQYF.